This is a list of T cell receptor beta chains from one sample in a study of OX40 agonist ivuxolimab in advanced cancers. Assay: immunoSEQ multiplex PCR; the TCRdb copy retains only in-frame clones and omits some. Altogether over 80,000 clones are present, approximately 87% being singletons, with the ten largest covering approximately 0.9%. The sample was CD4+ or CD8+ T cells sorted from blood, taken in a trial of the OX40 agonist ivuxolimab. These receptors were taken from an adult with an advanced solid tumor such as melanoma, head and neck, liver or kidney cancer. Each CDR3 is given with its conserved first and last residue. The D gene is left open where the match is weak. Size is stated for part of the rows, as once, few or many counts, or as a class when the clone is expanded.

v_gene	j_gene	abundance	d_gene	CDR3nt	CDR3aa
TRBV27	TRBJ1-6	few	TRBD1	TGTGCCACCCAGGGGGCCTATGGTTCACCCCTCCACTTT	CATQGAYGSPLHF
TRBV19	TRBJ1-3	-	-	TGTGCCAGCTGGGGGGCTGGAAACACCATATATTTT	CASWGAGNTIYF
TRBV7-2	TRBJ2-2	once	-	TGTGCCAGCAGCCAATCCGGGCCAAACACCGGGGAGCTGTTTTTT	CASSQSGPNTGELFF
TRBV6-5	TRBJ1-3	-	-	TGTGCCAGCAGTTCGGACGCACACACCATATATTTT	CASSSDAHTIYF
TRBV6-1	TRBJ2-2	-	TRBD1	TGTGCCAGCAGTGGGGAAGGGGGCTTTATTCCCGGGGAGCTGTTTTTT	CASSGEGGFIPGELFF
TRBV6-5	TRBJ1-6	-	TRBD1	TGTGCCAGCAGTTGGGGACAGAATAATTCACCCCTCCACTTT	CASSWGQNNSPLHF
TRBV6-1	TRBJ1-1	-	-	TGTGCCAGCGAAAGCGCCGGGCACACTGAAGCTTTCTTT	CASESAGHTEAFF
TRBV11-2	TRBJ1-1	-	-	TGTGCCAGCAGGTTGGGGGGGACGAACACTGAAGCTTTCTTT	CASRLGGTNTEAFF
TRBV6-1	TRBJ1-1	-	-	TGTGCCAGCAGTGAACGATCGGGAGTGACTGAAGCTTTCTTT	CASSERSGVTEAFF
TRBV10-3	TRBJ2-2	once	TRBD1	TGTGCCATCACACCCGGACAGGAATTTTATAACACCGGGGAGCTGTTTTTT	CAITPGQEFYNTGELFF
TRBV4-1	TRBJ1-1	-	TRBD1	TGCGCCAGCAGCCGCCCGGGACAGGGTATCACTGAAGCTTTCTTT	CASSRPGQGITEAFF
TRBV25-1	TRBJ2-7	-	-	TGTGCCAGCAGCTGGGGCCGAAGCTCCTACGAGCAGTACTTC	CASSWGRSSYEQYF
TRBV2	TRBJ1-5	few	-	TGTGCCAGCAGTGAACGGTACTCCCAGCATTTT	CASSERYSQHF
TRBV5-6	TRBJ1-2	-	-	TGTGCCAGCAGCTTGTTAGGGGACAATCCTAACTATGGCTACACCTTC	CASSLLGDNPNYGYTF
TRBV29-1	TRBJ2-3	-	-	TGCAGCGTTGAAGAGGGGGGGCCCGATACGCAGTATTTT	CSVEEGGPDTQYF
TRBV7-2	TRBJ2-1	-	-	TGTGCCAGCAGCTTACGCCAGGGTCGCTACAATGAGCAGTTCTTC	CASSLRQGRYNEQFF
TRBV5-1	TRBJ1-1	few	TRBD1	TGCGCCAGCAGCATGGACAGGGGGACCACTGAAGCTTTCTTT	CASSMDRGTTEAFF
TRBV30	TRBJ1-5	few	-	TGTGCCTGGAGCCACCCCGGGGGCAATCAGCCCCAGCATTTT	CAWSHPGGNQPQHF
TRBV30	TRBJ1-2	-	TRBD1	TGTGCCTGGAGTGTGTCGGACAGGGGGCAAGGCTACACCTTC	CAWSVSDRGQGYTF
TRBV6-5	TRBJ1-2	-	-	TGTGCCAGCAGTTACGGTGGCTATGGCTACACCTTC	CASSYGGYGYTF
TRBV6-8	TRBJ1-6	-	TRBD1	TGTGCCAGCAGGGACAGGAGCTCCTATAATTCACCCCTCCACTTT	CASRDRSSYNSPLHF
TRBV4-1	TRBJ1-2	few	-	TGCGCCAGCAGCTCGGGTCATGGTGACTATGGCTACACCTTC	CASSSGHGDYGYTF
TRBV7-6	TRBJ2-1	-	-	TGTGCCAGCAGCTTAGGGGGGGCGAGCTCCTACAATGAGCAGTTCTTC	CASSLGGASSYNEQFF
TRBV6-1	TRBJ1-1	-	-	TGTGCCAGCAGTGATCCGGGGGGAAGCATCACTGAAGCTTTCTTT	CASSDPGGSITEAFF
TRBV4-2	TRBJ1-1	-	-	TGTGCCAGCAGCCAAGATCGAGGACGGATGAACACTGAAGCTTTCTTT	CASSQDRGRMNTEAFF
TRBV11-1	TRBJ2-1	-	TRBD1	TGTGCCAGCAGCTTGTCTTTGGGACAGGGTAGAAATGAGCAGTTCTTC	CASSLSLGQGRNEQFF
TRBV11-2	TRBJ2-3	-	-	TGTGCCAGCAGCCGGGGGCGGGCCCTGTACACAGATACGCAGTATTTT	CASSRGRALYTDTQYF
TRBV27	TRBJ1-6	-	TRBD1	TGTGCCAGCAGTCCGAGGACAGGGACGGGATCACCCCTCCACTTT	CASSPRTGTGSPLHF
TRBV19	TRBJ1-4	-	-	TGTGCCAGTATTCCAGGAGATGATGAAAAACTGTTTTTT	CASIPGDDEKLFF